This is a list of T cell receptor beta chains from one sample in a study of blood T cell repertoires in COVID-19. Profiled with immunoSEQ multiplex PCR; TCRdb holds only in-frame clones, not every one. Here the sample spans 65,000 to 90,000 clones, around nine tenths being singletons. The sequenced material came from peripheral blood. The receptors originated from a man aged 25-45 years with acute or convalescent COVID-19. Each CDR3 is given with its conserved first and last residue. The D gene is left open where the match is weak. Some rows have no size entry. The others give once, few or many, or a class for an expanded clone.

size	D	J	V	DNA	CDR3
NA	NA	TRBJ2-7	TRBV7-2	TGTGCCAGCAGCCCAACCGGCCCGGGTCCCTACGAGCAGTACTTC	CASSPTGPGPYEQYF
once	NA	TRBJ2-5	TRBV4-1	TGCGCCAGCAGCTTAGGTGGGGCGAGTGAGACCCAGTACTTC	CASSLGGASETQYF
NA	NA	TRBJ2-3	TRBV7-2	TGTGCCAGCGGACCTGGGGCCCCCGCCGATACGCAGTATTTT	CASGPGAPADTQYF
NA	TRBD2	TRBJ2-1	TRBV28	TGTGCCAGCAGTCCACTAGCGGGAGTGTCCTACAATGAGCAGTTCTTC	CASSPLAGVSYNEQFF
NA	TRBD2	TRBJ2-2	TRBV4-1	TGCGCCAGCAGCCAAGAAGGACTAGCGGGAGTTGGAACCGGGGAGCTGTTTTTT	CASSQEGLAGVGTGELFF
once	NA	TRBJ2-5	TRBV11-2	TGTGCCAGCAGCTCTGGGCTGGGCCGAGAGACCCAGTACTTC	CASSSGLGRETQYF
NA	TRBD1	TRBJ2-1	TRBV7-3	TGTGCCAGCAGTTGGGGACAGGGGTGGCTCAATGAGCAGTTCTTC	CASSWGQGWLNEQFF
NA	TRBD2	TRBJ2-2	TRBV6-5	TGTGCCAGCAGTTACCAAACTAGCGGGGGCCCCGGGGAGCTGTTTTTT	CASSYQTSGGPGELFF
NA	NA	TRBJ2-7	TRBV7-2	TGTGCCAGCAGCACCTCTGGCGGAGCCTACGAGCAGTACTTC	CASSTSGGAYEQYF
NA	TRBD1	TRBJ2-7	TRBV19	TGTGCCAGTAGTATGGGGACAGGGGTGTACGAGCAGTACTTC	CASSMGTGVYEQYF
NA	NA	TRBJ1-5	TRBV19	TGTGCCAGTAGTCCCACAGATAATCAGCCCCAGCATTTT	CASSPTDNQPQHF
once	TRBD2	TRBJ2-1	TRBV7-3	TGTGCCAGCAGCTTAGGGATTGGACTAGCGGACAATGAGCAGTTCTTC	CASSLGIGLADNEQFF
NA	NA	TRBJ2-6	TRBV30	TGTGCCTGGAGATCTCAGGCTACTGGGGCCAACGTCCTGACTTTC	CAWRSQATGANVLTF
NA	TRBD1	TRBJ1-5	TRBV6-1	TGTGCCAGCAGTGAAGTTGACAGGGACCACCAGCCCCAGCATTTT	CASSEVDRDHQPQHF
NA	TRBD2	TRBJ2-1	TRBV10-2	TGCGCCAGCACCGGGACTAGCGGATACAATGAGCAGTTCTTC	CASTGTSGYNEQFF
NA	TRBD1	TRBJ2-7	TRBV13	TGTGCCAGCAGCTACACAGGGGAACCCTACGAGCAGTACTTC	CASSYTGEPYEQYF
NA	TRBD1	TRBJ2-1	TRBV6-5	TGTGCCAGCAGAAGCCGGGACAGGAAGCAGTTCTTC	CASRSRDRKQFF
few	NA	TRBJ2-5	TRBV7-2	TGTGCCAGCAGCTTAGGCGGACTTGCCCACAAAGAGACCCAGTACTTC	CASSLGGLAHKETQYF
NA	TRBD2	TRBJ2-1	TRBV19	TGTGCCAGTAGTGTACGGACTAGCGTGGCTGAGCAGTTCTTC	CASSVRTSVAEQFF
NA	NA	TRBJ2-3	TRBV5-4	TGTGCCAGCAGCTTTACTACAGATACGCAGTATTTT	CASSFTTDTQYF
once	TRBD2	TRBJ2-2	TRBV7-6	TGTGCCAGCAGCAAGACTAGCGGGAGCCTCGGGACCGGGGAGCTGTTTTTT	CASSKTSGSLGTGELFF
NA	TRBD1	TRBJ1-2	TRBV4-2	TGTGCCAGCAGCCACGGGACAGGGAATGATGGGGCAAACTATGGCTACACCTTC	CASSHGTGNDGANYGYTF
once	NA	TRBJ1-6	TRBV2	TGTGCCAGCAGTGACTACGTCAGGGGATCACCCCTCCACTTT	CASSDYVRGSPLHF
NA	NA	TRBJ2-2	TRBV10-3	TGTGCCATCAGTGAGATGTTTAACGGGGAGCTGTTTTTT	CAISEMFNGELFF
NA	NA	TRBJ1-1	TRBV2	TGTGCCAGCAGTGAAGCGCTGGGCAGTAACACTGAAGCTTTCTTT	CASSEALGSNTEAFF
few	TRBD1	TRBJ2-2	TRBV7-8	TGTGCCAGCAGCTCCCCCGGCAAGGGGGCGACCGGGGAGCTGTTTTTT	CASSSPGKGATGELFF
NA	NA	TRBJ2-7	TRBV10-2	TGCGCCAGCAGTGAGTCGACTCTCGGGAACGAGCAGTACTTC	CASSESTLGNEQYF
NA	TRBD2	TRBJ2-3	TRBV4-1	TGCGCCAGCAGCCCGATAGGACTAGCGACAGATACGCAGTATTTT	CASSPIGLATDTQYF
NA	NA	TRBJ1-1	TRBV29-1	TGCAGCGTTGAACTATTGGGGGGCACTGAAGCTTTCTTT	CSVELLGGTEAFF
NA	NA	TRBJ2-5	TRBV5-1	TGCGCCAGCAGCTTGGAGCTCGTTCACCAAGAGACCCAGTACTTC	CASSLELVHQETQYF
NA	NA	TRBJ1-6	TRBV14	TGTGCCAGCAGCCAAAGGGGATTCGGTTCACCCCTCCACTTT	CASSQRGFGSPLHF
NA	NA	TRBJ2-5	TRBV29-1	TGCAGCGTTGACGGGCTCTGGGAACAGGGCCAAGAGACCCAGTACTTC	CSVDGLWEQGQETQYF
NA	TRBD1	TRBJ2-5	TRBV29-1	TGCAGCGTTGACGTTTTTATTCCGAGGGTAAACGTTCCAGGGGGGACCCAGTACTTC	CSVDVFIPRVNVPGGTQYF
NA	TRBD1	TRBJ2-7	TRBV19	TGTGCCAGTAGTATAGCCTACGGACAGGTCTACGAGCAGTACTTC	CASSIAYGQVYEQYF
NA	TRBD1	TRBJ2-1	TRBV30	TGTGCCTGGAGTACCGGGACAGCCTCCAATGAGCAGTTCTTC	CAWSTGTASNEQFF
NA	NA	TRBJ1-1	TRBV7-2	TGTGCCAGCAGCTCAAAGGGAGGGTACACTGAAGCTTTCTTT	CASSSKGGYTEAFF
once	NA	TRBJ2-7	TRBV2	TGTGCCAGTTACCTTTCCTACTACGAGCAGTACTTC	CASYLSYYEQYF
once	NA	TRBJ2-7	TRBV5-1	TGCGCCAGTACCTTCCGCGGAGAGCAGTACTTC	CASTFRGEQYF
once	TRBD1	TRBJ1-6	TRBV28	TGTGCCAGCAGGAGACGGGGACAGCCAAATTCACCCCTCCACTTT	CASRRRGQPNSPLHF
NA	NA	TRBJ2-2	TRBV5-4	TGTGCCAGCAGCTTGAACTCCGCGCGGGAGCTGTTTTTT	CASSLNSARELFF
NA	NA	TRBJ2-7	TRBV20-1	TGCAGTGGGCGGGACGATTACGAGCAGTACTTC	CSGRDDYEQYF
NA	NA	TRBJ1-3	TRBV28	TGTGCCAGCAGTTTAAGGGACACAAGAAACACCATATATTTT	CASSLRDTRNTIYF
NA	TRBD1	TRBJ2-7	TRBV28	TGTGCCAGCAACTACCCCGGGACAGGGAACTACGAGCAGTACTTC	CASNYPGTGNYEQYF